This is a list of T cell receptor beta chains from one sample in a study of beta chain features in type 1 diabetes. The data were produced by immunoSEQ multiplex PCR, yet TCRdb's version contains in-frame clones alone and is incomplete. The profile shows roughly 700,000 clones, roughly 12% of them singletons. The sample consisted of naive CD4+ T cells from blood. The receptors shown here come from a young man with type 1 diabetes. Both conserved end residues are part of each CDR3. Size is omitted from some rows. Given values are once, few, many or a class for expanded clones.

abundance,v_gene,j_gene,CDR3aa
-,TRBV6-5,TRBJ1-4,CASSPEGSGEKLFF
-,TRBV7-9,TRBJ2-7,CASSLGAGEPYEQYF
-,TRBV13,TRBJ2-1,CASSSAQRDNEQFF
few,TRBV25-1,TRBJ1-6,CATSPGTGLNSPLHF
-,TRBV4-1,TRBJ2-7,CASSQDLGAGNEQYF
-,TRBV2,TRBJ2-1,CASSLDLYEQFF
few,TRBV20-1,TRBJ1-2,CSASRAYGYTF
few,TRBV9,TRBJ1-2,CASSVGTAASYGYTF
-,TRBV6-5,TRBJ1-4,CASSLAGPWNEKLFF
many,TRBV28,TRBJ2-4,CASSFEAAIQYF
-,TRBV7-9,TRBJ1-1,CASRLTGFGEAFF
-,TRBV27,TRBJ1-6,CAIRGGNSPLHF
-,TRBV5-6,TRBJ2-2,CASSPRAGGHSGELFF
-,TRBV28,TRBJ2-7,CASSSPEEQYF
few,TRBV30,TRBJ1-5,CAWSNVEKGNQPQHF
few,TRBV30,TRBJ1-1,CASPDSENTEAFF
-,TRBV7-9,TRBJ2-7,CASSPRGTGSYEQYF
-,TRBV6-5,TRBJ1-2,CASSYQGRGDGYTF
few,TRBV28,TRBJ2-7,CASRGTGGLFEQYF
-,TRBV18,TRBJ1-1,CASSRGLTNTEAFF
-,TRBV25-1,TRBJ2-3,CASSQSWGDSSTDTQYF
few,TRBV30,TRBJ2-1,CAWSSRQAYNEQFF
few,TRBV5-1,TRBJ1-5,CASSLEGGQPQHF
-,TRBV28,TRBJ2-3,CASRPAANTQYF
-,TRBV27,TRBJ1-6,CASSPTGQGIPLHF
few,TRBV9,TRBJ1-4,CASSLRNTGREKLFF
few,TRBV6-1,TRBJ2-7,CASSEAGTPTYEQYF
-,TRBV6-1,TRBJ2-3,CASSEATGELTDTQYF
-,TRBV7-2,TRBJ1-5,CASSRQGQPQHF
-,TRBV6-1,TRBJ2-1,CASSEMGEGGEQFF
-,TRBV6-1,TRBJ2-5,CASSEAYGIQETQYF
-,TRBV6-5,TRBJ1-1,CASSYSGTGLFGAFF
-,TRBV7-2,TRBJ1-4,CASSLGQPGQKMFF
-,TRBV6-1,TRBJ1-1,CASSEGGTEAFF
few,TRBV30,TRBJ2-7,CAWSKMAPDEQYF
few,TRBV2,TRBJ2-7,CATGSAYEQYF
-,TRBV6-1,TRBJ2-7,CASTSNYEQYF
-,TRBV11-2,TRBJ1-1,CASSVLENTEAFF
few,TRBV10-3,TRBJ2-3,CAIRATSGGLTDTQYF
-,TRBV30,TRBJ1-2,CAWTTSIYGYTF
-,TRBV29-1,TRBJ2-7,CSVGSVVDRGALEQYF
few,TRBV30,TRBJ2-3,CAWSPAGDSTDTQYF
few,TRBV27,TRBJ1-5,CASSVNRGSNQPQHF
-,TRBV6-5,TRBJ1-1,CASRDPQGRNTEAFF
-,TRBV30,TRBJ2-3,CAWSILDTQYF
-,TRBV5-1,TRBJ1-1,CASSLAAGLNTEAFF